This T cell receptor (beta chain) appears in the sequencing data of a study of blood T cell repertoires in COVID-19. Between the trimmed V and J ends, which lost 7 bases and 4 bases, there was a span of 11 bases. The CDR3 spans 12 residues. Here immunoSEQ multiplex PCR was the method, and the copy in TCRdb shows in-frame clones only, minus some. The data show roughly 280,000 clones, 85% to 90% seen once. Sequencing was carried out using PBMCs or T cells enriched from blood (not recorded which). The gene calls are TRBV12-3 or TRBV12-4 and TRBJ2-7; TRBD2 is a possible D gene (7 bases). This receptor was obtained from a woman aged 25 to 39 with acute COVID-19. The CDR3 nucleotides read TGTGCCAGCACCAGCGGGACATACGAGCAGTACTTC. This sequence encodes CASTSGTYEQYF.